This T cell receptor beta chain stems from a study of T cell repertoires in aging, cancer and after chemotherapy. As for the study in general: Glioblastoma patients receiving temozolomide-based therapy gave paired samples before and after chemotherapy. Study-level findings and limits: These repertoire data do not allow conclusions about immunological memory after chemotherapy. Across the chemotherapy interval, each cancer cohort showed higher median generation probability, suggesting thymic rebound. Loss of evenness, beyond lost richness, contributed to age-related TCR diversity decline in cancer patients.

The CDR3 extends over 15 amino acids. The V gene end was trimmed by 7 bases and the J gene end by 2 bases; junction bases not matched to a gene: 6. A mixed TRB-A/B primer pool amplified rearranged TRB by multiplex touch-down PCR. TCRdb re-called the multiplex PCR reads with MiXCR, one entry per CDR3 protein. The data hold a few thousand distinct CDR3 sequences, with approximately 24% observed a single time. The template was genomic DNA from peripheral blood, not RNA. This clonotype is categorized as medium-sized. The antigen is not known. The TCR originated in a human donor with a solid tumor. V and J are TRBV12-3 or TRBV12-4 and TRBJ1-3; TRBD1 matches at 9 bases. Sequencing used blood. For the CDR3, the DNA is TGTGCCAGCATTCCCGACAGGGGGACTGGAAACACCATATATTTT. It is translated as CASIPDRGTGNTIYF.